This is a list of T cell receptor beta chains from one sample in a study of regulatory T cells in long-lasting Graves disease. TCRdb passed the multiplex PCR reads through MiXCR, listing each CDR3 protein once. The sample includes around 320,000 distinct CDR3 sequences, over 15% of them seen just once. The data were also submitted as part of a second study, on T cells in Graves' hyperthyroidism and ophthalmopathy.

Here the sequenced sample was peripheral blood mononuclear cells (PBMCs), taken at new diagnosis, from a patient treated with antithyroid drugs. Every receptor here comes from a middle-aged man with Graves disease. Both conserved end residues are part of each CDR3. The D gene is left open where the match is weak. Size is stated for part of the rows, as once, few or many counts, or as a class when the clone is expanded.

abundance	v_gene	d_gene	len	j_gene	CDR3aa	CDR3nt
NA	TRBV28	NA	13	TRBJ1-6	CASSLGGTSPLHF	TGTGCCAGCAGTTTGGGAGGCACTTCACCCCTCCACTTT
many	TRBV28	TRBD1	15	TRBJ2-3	CASSLLGTGPDTQYF	TGTGCCAGCAGTTTATTGGGGACAGGTCCAGATACGCAGTATTTT
many	TRBV27	NA	13	TRBJ2-2	CASAQQNTGELFF	TGTGCCAGCGCCCAACAAAACACCGGGGAGCTGTTTTTT
many	TRBV30	NA	11	TRBJ2-4	CAWGHWTIQYF	TGTGCCTGGGGACATTGGACCATTCAGTACTTC
many	TRBV18	NA	15	TRBJ1-2	CASSPWAGGEYGYTF	TGTGCCAGCTCACCGTGGGCGGGCGGGGAGTATGGCTACACCTTC
NA	TRBV2	NA	12	TRBJ1-4	CASIRYNEKLFF	TGTGCCAGCATTCGGTATAATGAAAAACTGTTTTTT
many	TRBV12-3/TRBV12-4	TRBD2	14	TRBJ2-3	CASIPGGLTDTQYF	TGTGCCAGCATTCCGGGGGGGCTGACAGATACGCAGTATTTT
few	TRBV11-3	NA	18	TRBJ2-2	CASSLEWMGQDYTGELFF	TGTGCCAGCAGCTTAGAGTGGATGGGGCAGGACTACACCGGGGAGCTGTTTTTT
many	TRBV28	NA	11	TRBJ1-2	CASRRGDGYTF	TGTGCCAGCAGGCGAGGGGATGGCTACACCTTC
NA	TRBV4-1	NA	16	TRBJ2-5	CASSKFAAGNQETQYF	TGCGCCAGCAGTAAGTTCGCGGCGGGGAACCAAGAGACCCAGTACTTC
NA	TRBV24-1	NA	15	TRBJ2-5	CATSDLRTGKETQYF	TGTGCCACCAGTGATTTGCGGACGGGAAAAGAGACCCAGTACTTC
many	TRBV6-2/TRBV6-3	NA	14	TRBJ2-5	CASRGRGGQETQYF	TGTGCCAGCAGGGGCAGGGGCGGGCAAGAGACCCAGTACTTC
NA	TRBV14	TRBD2	16	TRBJ2-3	CASSQELSLAGNTQYF	TGTGCCAGCAGCCAAGAGTTAAGTTTAGCGGGGAATACGCAGTATTTT
NA	TRBV6-2/TRBV6-3	TRBD2	14	TRBJ2-3	CASSYGGAMFAQYF	TGTGCCAGCAGCTACGGGGGGGCCATGTTTGCGCAGTATTTT
few	TRBV14	NA	16	TRBJ1-4	CASSQDWSSTNEKLFF	TGTGCCAGCAGCCAAGATTGGTCTTCAACTAATGAAAAACTGTTTTTT
many	TRBV20-1	NA	14	TRBJ2-3	CSARPVGVTDTQYF	TGCAGTGCTAGACCCGTCGGCGTCACAGATACGCAGTATTTT
NA	TRBV7-2	TRBD1	13	TRBJ1-2	CASSEGQGDGYTF	TGTGCCAGCAGCGAGGGACAGGGTGATGGCTACACCTTC
NA	TRBV30	NA	12	TRBJ2-2	CAWGPITGELFF	TGTGCCTGGGGGCCAATCACCGGGGAGCTGTTTTTT
NA	TRBV18	NA	15	TRBJ1-3	CASSAQRVSGNTIYF	TGTGCCAGCTCAGCACAAAGAGTCTCTGGAAACACCATATATTTT
many	TRBV7-2	NA	17	TRBJ2-1	CASSLAPSRSSYNEQFF	TGTGCCAGCAGCTTAGCCCCGTCCCGATCCTCCTACAATGAGCAGTTCTTC
many	TRBV2	NA	12	TRBJ2-3	CASSEVAYTQYF	TGTGCCAGCAGTGAGGTAGCTTATACGCAGTATTTT
many	TRBV3-1	TRBD1	15	TRBJ1-1	CASSRRGQGNTEAFF	TGTGCCAGCAGCCGAAGGGGACAGGGGAACACTGAAGCTTTCTTT
few	TRBV25-1	NA	13	TRBJ2-1	CASSENAVVEQFF	TGTGCCAGCAGTGAGAACGCCGTTGTTGAGCAGTTCTTC
few	TRBV7-2	TRBD2	15	TRBJ2-7	CASSPPLAGGIKQYF	TGTGCCAGCAGCCCGCCCCTAGCGGGGGGGATTAAGCAGTACTTC
many	TRBV13	TRBD2	15	TRBJ2-1	CASSSGLAGGREQFF	TGTGCCAGCAGCTCGGGACTAGCGGGGGGGCGTGAGCAGTTCTTC
many	TRBV30	NA	13	TRBJ1-5	CAWSEAVHQPQHF	TGTGCCTGGAGTGAGGCAGTACATCAGCCCCAGCATTTT